This T cell receptor (beta chain) was captured in a study of T-cell memory formation after mild COVID-19. Each CDR3 protein is one row after TCRdb ran MiXCR on the 5' RACE reads. This table holds about 190,000 distinct CDR3 sequences, over 20% found once. V lost 3 bases, J lost 2 bases, and 8 bases lay in between. The CDR3 spans 13 residues. CDR1 is MNHEY, CDR2 SMNVEV, per germline (reference sequence). On this clonotype: The antigen is unknown.

Study-level findings and limits: There was a balanced CD4/CD8 profile in clones contracting day 15 to 85, and later expanders leaned CD4+. Among contracting clones, CD4+ were mainly CM/EM and CD8+ enriched in EMRA.

Sequencing was performed on PBMCs or a T cell subset sorted from them (not recorded which). The chain is built from TRBV27 and TRBJ2-7, with D unresolved. The clonotype originates from an adult woman who had mild COVID-19 (a few samples of this study predate the infection). Cell type and time point are not known. CDR3 nucleotide sequence: TGTGCCAGCAGTTTCGCGCAGGCCTACGAGCAGTACTTC. Translated: CASSFAQAYEQYF.